The 14 T cell receptor beta chains below all came from one sample that was sequenced in a study of shared clonotypes between healthy human individuals. TCRdb keeps only in-frame clones here, not all; method: immunoSEQ multiplex PCR. The sample has about 480,000 clones; approximately 79% are singletons. What was sequenced was PBMCs. Source of these receptors: a woman in her thirties or forties in good health. Some clones in this sample may be carry-over from other donors' samples.

This clone was counted a few times. The chain combines TRBV5-8 with TRBJ1-4; D is possibly TRBD1 (6 bases). The CDR3 has 14 residues. Germline CDR1 is SGHTS and CDR2 is YDEGEE. Trimming left V 4 bases short and J 8 bases short, with 15 bases between. CDR3 region: CASSTGTWNEKLFF. In DNA, the CDR3 is TGTGCCAGCAGCACCGGGACATGGAACGAAAAACTGTTTTTT. Filled out from reference TRBV5-8 and TRBJ1-4, the complete variable domain reads EAGVTQSPTHLIKTRGQQATLRCSPISGHTSVYWYQQALGLGLQFLLWYDEGEERNRGNFPPRFSGRQFPNYSSELNVNALELEDSALYLCASSTGTWNEKLFFGSGTQLSVL.

This chain connects TRBV28 to TRBJ2-1; a possible D gene is TRBD2 (5 bases). Germline lookup yields CDR1 MDHEN and CDR2 SYDVKM. The V end was cut by 6 bases, the J end by 4 bases, with 16 bases between. The CDR3 loop spans 15 amino acids. The CDR3 loop reads CASSGIERVYNEQFF. The DNA of the CDR3 is TGTGCCAGCAGCGGGATCGAAAGGGTGTACAATGAGCAGTTCTTC.

The chain has TRBV6-5 and TRBJ1-6, with a weak D call TRBD1 (5 bases). Between the trimmed V and J ends, which lost 2 bases and 6 bases, there was a span of 8 bases. The germline CDR1 and CDR2 sequences are MNHEY and SVGAGI. The CDR3 sequence is 14 residues long. The chain's CDR3 is CASSYGGGNSPLHF. The CDR3 bases are TGTGCCAGCAGTTACGGGGGAGGTAATTCACCCCTCCACTTT.

Written as DNA, the CDR3 is TGCGCCAGCAGCCCTAACACAGGGTCGGATCAGCCCCAGCATTTT. Residues: CASSPNTGSDQPQHF. The chain carries TRBV5-1 and TRBJ1-5, with D possibly matching TRBD1 (6 bases). The CDR3 length is 15 residues. Germline CDR1 and CDR2: SGHRS and YFSETQ. With 4 bases removed from V and 5 bases from J, the gap between germline ends came to 16 bases.

This clone is a singleton in its sample. This chain connects TRBV15 to TRBJ1-2; tentative D call: TRBD1 (5 bases). V was shortened by 3 bases and J by 4 bases, with 15 bases between the two germline ends. CDR1 is LNHNV and CDR2 is YYDKDF in the germline V gene (reference sequence). This CDR3 comprises 15 residues. The chain's CDR3 is CATSRTGDRVYGYTF. In DNA, the CDR3 is TGTGCCACCAGCAGGACTGGGGACCGAGTCTATGGCTACACCTTC.

The chain recombines TRBV7-3 with TRBJ2-4, with 7 positions matching TRBD2. The V gene's germline CDR1 is SGHTA and CDR2 FQGTGA. The V gene end was trimmed by 5 bases and the J gene end by 7 bases; junction bases not matched to a gene: 11. The CDR3 has 15 residues. The CDR3 region has the DNA TGTGCCAGCAGCCCTACGGCGGGAGCCTCTAACATTCAGTACTTC. This sequence encodes CASSPTAGASNIQYF.

This clone appeared many times. The chain has TRBV28 and TRBJ2-1, with TRBD2 as a possible D gene (6 bases). CDR1 is MDHEN and CDR2 is SYDVKM in the germline V gene. The V end lost 2 bases, the J end lost 0 bases, and 14 bases lay between the germline ends. This CDR3 is built from 17 residues. The CDR3, as DNA: TGTGCCAGCAGTTTACCCCCCGGGGGAAGCTCCTACAATGAGCAGTTCTTC. As protein: CASSLPPGGSSYNEQFF.

The DNA of the CDR3 is TGCGCCAGCAGCCGGGACACGGGGGACGAGACCCAGTACTTC. Encoded protein: CASSRDTGDETQYF. This chain links TRBV5-1 with TRBJ2-5; D may be TRBD1 or TRBD2 (6 bases each). This CDR3 spans 14 amino acids. Looked up from germline, CDR1 is SGHRS and CDR2 is YFSETQ. V lost 4 bases, J lost 5 bases, and 15 bases lay in between.

The V call is TRBV6-1, the J call TRBJ2-7, with D unclear. This CDR3 is built from 13 residues. Looked up from germline, CDR1 is MNHNS and CDR2 is SASEGT. V lost 3 bases and J 2 bases, leaving 8 bases between the germline ends. The CDR3 loop reads CASSEALTYEQYF. DNA for the CDR3: TGTGCCAGCAGTGAGGCACTGACCTACGAGCAGTACTTC.

This rearrangement joins TRBV6-6 to TRBJ1-2; D remains ambiguous. Germline V gives CDR1 MNHNY, CDR2 SVGAGI (reference sequence). The CDR3 is 13 residues long. V was shortened by 2 bases and J by 3 bases, with 7 bases between the two germline ends. The CDR3 spells CASSYKVDYGYTF. The CDR3 DNA follows: TGTGCCAGCAGTTACAAGGTTGACTATGGCTACACCTTC.

The chain couples TRBV5-1 to TRBJ2-5; no definite D call. V dropped 4 bases and J dropped 3 bases, with 10 bases sitting between them. From germline, CDR1 is SGHRS and CDR2 YFSETQ. This CDR3 region has 13 residues. CDR3 coding DNA: TGCGCCAGCAGCGGCGCCCCCGAAGAGACCCAGTACTTC. Translating gives CASSGAPEETQYF.

The chain employs TRBV5-1 and TRBJ2-7, with 8 bases aligning to TRBD1. V shed 0 bases, J shed 6 bases, and the junction held 2 bases outside the gene matches. Germline assignment: CDR1 SGHRS and CDR2 YFSETQ. This CDR3 has 13 residues. As DNA, the CDR3 is TGCGCCAGCAGCTTGGAGGGACAGGTCGAGCAGTACTTC. It codes for CASSLEGQVEQYF.

In its sample, this clone was seen a few times. Other DNA sequences within the sample encode an identical CDR3. The V and J genes are TRBV29-1 and TRBJ2-5; 7 bases align to TRBD2. V was pared by 6 bases and J by 5 bases, with 3 bases of the junction left unmatched. This CDR3 has 11 residues. Germline V CDR1 and CDR2: SQVTM, ANQGSEA. The chain's CDR3 is CSVGEGETQYF. Here the CDR3 DNA reads TGCAGCGTAGGGGAGGGGGAGACCCAGTACTTC.

The chain links TRBV5-6 to TRBJ1-2, with 8 bases fitting TRBD1. Looked up from germline, CDR1 is SGHDT and CDR2 is YYEEEE. The V gene end was trimmed by 0 bases and the J gene end by 7 bases; junction bases not matched to a gene: 8. The CDR3 loop spans 15 amino acids. The CDR3 protein is CASSLAQGASLGYTF. In nucleotides, the CDR3 is TGTGCCAGCAGCTTGGCTCAGGGGGCATCGCTTGGCTACACCTTC.